The 19 T cell receptor beta chains below come from one sample, sequenced in a study of shared clonotypes between healthy human individuals. Assay: immunoSEQ multiplex PCR; the TCRdb copy retains only in-frame clones and omits some. The table lists approximately 2,000,000 clones, 90% to 95% of them singletons. Naive-designated CD8 cells lacked CD45RO, were positively enriched for CCR7, and omitted terminally differentiated effector memory CD45RA+ cells. The sample was naive CD8+ T cells from PBMCs. All receptors come from a man younger than 30 in good health. Some clones in this sample may be carry-over from other donors' samples.

The chain carries TRBV10-2 and TRBJ1-4; TRBD1 might be the D (5 bases). Per the germline V gene, CDR1 is WSHSY and CDR2 is SAAADI. The CDR3 extends over 15 amino acids. The V gene lost 6 bases and the J gene lost 0 bases, with 11 bases spanning the gap. The CDR3 bases are TGCGCCAGCAGGGAGACAGTAGCAACTAATGAAAAACTGTTTTTT. This translates into CASRETVATNEKLFF.

The chain combines TRBV7-9 with TRBJ1-2; tentative D call: TRBD1 (6 bases). The V end lost 5 bases, the J end lost 6 bases, and 16 bases lay between the germline ends. This CDR3 comprises 14 residues. Germline assignment: CDR1 SEHNR and CDR2 FQNEAQ (reference sequence). The CDR3 region is CASSGGGGTNGYTF. For the CDR3, the DNA is TGTGCCAGCAGCGGTGGAGGGGGGACTAATGGCTACACCTTC.

The chain is built from TRBV28 and TRBJ1-1, with 7 bases aligning to TRBD1. The junction had 8 bases not matched to a gene; V was cut back by 5 bases and J by 5 bases. This CDR3 has 14 residues. Germline-derived CDR1 and CDR2 are MDHEN and SYDVKM. In nucleotides, the CDR3 is TGTGCCAGCAGTACTGACAGGGTTGCGACTGAAGCTTTCTTT. Encoded protein: CASSTDRVATEAFF.

Concerning this clone itself: Other DNA sequences in the same sample also yield this CDR3. V and J are TRBV5-6 and TRBJ2-1; TRBD2 is a possible D gene (5 bases). CDR1 is SGHDT, CDR2 YYEEEE, per germline. The CDR3 is 12 residues long. V lost 3 bases and J lost 7, with 8 bases in between. CDR3 DNA: TGTGCCAGCAGCTCAGGACTGAATGAGCAGTTCTTC. Its translation: CASSSGLNEQFF.

The chain couples TRBV15 to TRBJ1-1, with D unresolved. Germline V gene data show CDR1 as LNHNV and CDR2 as YYDKDF (reference sequence). Trimming took 0 bases from V and 1 from J, leaving 9 bases between them. This CDR3 spans 15 amino acids. The CDR3 bases are TGTGCCACCAGCAGAGATCATGTACGGAACACTGAAGCTTTCTTT. This sequence encodes CATSRDHVRNTEAFF. Full variable domain (outside the CDR3, taken from reference TRBV15 and TRBJ1-1): DAMVIQNPRYQVTQFGKPVTLSCSQTLNHNVMYWYQQKSSQAPKLLFHYYDKDFNNEADTPDNFQSRRPNTSFCFLDIRSPGLGDTAMYLCATSRDHVRNTEAFFGQGTRLTVV.

This clone was recorded only once. Other DNA sequences of this sample code for an identical CDR3. The chain combines TRBV27 with TRBJ2-2; D not resolved. The CDR3 runs to 13 residues. The V end was cut by 5 bases, the J end by 1 base, with 5 bases between. From germline, CDR1 is MNHEY and CDR2 SMNVEV (reference sequence). CDR3 bases: TGTGCCAGCAGTATACGGAACACCGGGGAGCTGTTTTTT. This codes for CASSIRNTGELFF.

In its sample, this clone was seen once. The chain joins TRBV14 to TRBJ2-1; 7 nucleotides line up with TRBD2. CDR3 length equals 17 residues. Germline V gives CDR1 SGHDN, CDR2 FVKESK. After removal of 0 bases from V and 5 bases from J, the junction contained 10 bases not matched to a gene. The CDR3 protein is CASSQDWGEGVHNEQFF. DNA for the CDR3: TGTGCCAGCAGCCAAGATTGGGGGGAGGGCGTTCACAATGAGCAGTTCTTC.

V and J are TRBV7-6 and TRBJ2-7; TRBD2 matches at 14 bases. With V trimmed by 4 bases and J by 6 bases, 5 bases remained unmatched. Germline values: CDR1 SGHVS, CDR2 FNYEAQ. The CDR3 length is 15 residues. CDR3 amino acids: CASSSYGLAGGEQYF. The CDR3 DNA reads as TGTGCCAGCAGCTCCTACGGACTAGCGGGAGGCGAGCAGTACTTC. Full variable domain (outside the CDR3, taken from reference TRBV7-6 and TRBJ2-7): GAGVSQSPRYKVTKRGQDVALRCDPISGHVSLYWYRQALGQGPEFLTYFNYEAQQDKSGLPNDRFSAERPEGSISTLTIQRTEQRDSAMYRCASSSYGLAGGEQYFGPGTRLTVT.

The V call is TRBV27, the J call TRBJ2-7; either TRBD1 or TRBD2 may fit D (5 bases each). Trimming stripped 3 bases from V and 0 bases from J, with 9 bases between. The CDR3 is 14 amino acids. Germline-derived CDR1 and CDR2 are MNHEY and SMNVEV (reference sequence). CDR3 nucleotide sequence: TGTGCCAGCAGTTTTGGGACCATCTCCTACGAGCAGTACTTC. Protein product: CASSFGTISYEQYF.

The rearrangement uses TRBV27 and TRBJ2-7; D unresolved. Trimming removed 2 bases at V and 3 bases at J, with 11 bases between. The CDR3 length is 14 residues. Looked up from germline, CDR1 is MNHEY and CDR2 is SMNVEV (reference sequence). The CDR3 DNA follows: TGTGCCAGCAGTTTACATGGTCCAAACTACGAGCAGTACTTC. Protein product: CASSLHGPNYEQYF.

This sequence joins TRBV6-5 and TRBJ2-7; 8 nucleotides line up with TRBD1. The germline V gene encodes CDR1 MNHEY and CDR2 SVGAGI. The CDR3 has 14 residues. Germline trimming cut 2 bases from V and 4 bases from J; bases unmatched to any gene: 4. CDR3 in amino acids: CASSYRTGWYEQYF. DNA of the CDR3: TGTGCCAGCAGTTACCGGACAGGGTGGTACGAGCAGTACTTC.

The V gene is TRBV28, the J gene TRBJ2-1; 8 bases agree with TRBD1. CDR1 is MDHEN, CDR2 SYDVKM, per germline. This CDR3 is built from 15 residues. The V gene end was trimmed by 5 bases and the J gene end by 8 bases; junction bases not matched to a gene: 11. CDR3 protein: CASSPGQGRGDEQFF. DNA for the CDR3: TGTGCCAGCAGTCCAGGACAGGGACGAGGTGATGAGCAGTTCTTC.

The genes are TRBV2 and TRBJ2-2; D unclear. The CDR3 is 14 amino acids. V shed 6 bases and J shed 3 bases, with 11 bases lying between them. Germline V CDR1 and CDR2: SNHLY, FYNNEI. The CDR3: CASRDPWDTGELFF. The CDR3 coding sequence is TGTGCCAGCAGGGATCCTTGGGACACCGGGGAGCTGTTTTTT. The full variable domain, its missing parts supplied by reference TRBV2 and TRBJ2-2, is EPEVTQTPSHQVTQMGQEVILRCVPISNHLYFYWYRQILGQKVEFLVSFYNNEISEKSEIFDDQFSVERPDGSNFTLKIRSTKLEDSAMYFCASRDPWDTGELFFGEGSRLTVL.

This sequence joins TRBV6-5 and TRBJ2-7; D is perhaps TRBD2 (5 bases). The CDR3 length is 15 residues. V shed 5 bases and J shed 5 bases, with 19 bases lying between them. Germline lookup yields CDR1 MNHEY and CDR2 SVGAGI. This chain's CDR3 is CASSPSGPILDEQYF. CDR3 sequence (DNA): TGTGCCAGCAGTCCGAGCGGCCCTATCCTGGACGAGCAGTACTTC.

This chain joins TRBV7-9 and TRBJ2-1; weak D call: TRBD1 (5 bases). V was cut by 3 bases and J by 2 bases, with 11 bases left in between. The CDR3 loop spans 15 amino acids. Germline CDR1 SEHNR, CDR2 FQNEAQ (reference sequence). The chain's CDR3 is CASSFQTAPYNEQFF. CDR3 bases: TGTGCCAGCAGCTTCCAGACAGCGCCCTACAATGAGCAGTTCTTC.

V gene TRBV28 combines with J gene TRBJ2-5, with D perhaps given as TRBD1 or TRBD2 (5 bases each). This CDR3 has 14 residues. Trimming took 3 bases from V and 1 from J, leaving 9 bases between them. CDR1 is MDHEN and CDR2 is SYDVKM in the germline V gene. CDR3 sequence (DNA): TGTGCCAGCAGTTTTTGGGGGACCCAAGAGACCCAGTACTTC. Protein sequence: CASSFWGTQETQYF.

This clone was detected only once. The sample carries other DNA sequences with the same CDR3. The chain links TRBV7-9 to TRBJ2-5; D possibly corresponds to TRBD1 (5 bases). V was trimmed by 3 bases and J by 3 bases, leaving 8 bases between them. CDR1 SEHNR and CDR2 FQNEAQ come from the germline V gene (reference sequence). There are 13 residues in the CDR3. The CDR3 spells CASSLAREETQYF. CDR3 bases: TGTGCCAGCAGCTTGGCCAGGGAAGAGACCCAGTACTTC.

V gene TRBV28 combines with J gene TRBJ2-5; the D is unclear. Germline V gene lookup returns CDR1 MDHEN and CDR2 SYDVKM. Trimming shortened V by 2 bases and J by 5 bases, and 9 bases separated the two germline ends. CDR3 size: 13 residues. The CDR3: CASSLQISETQYF. The CDR3 nucleotides read TGTGCCAGCAGTTTACAGATTTCCGAGACCCAGTACTTC.

The gene calls are TRBV7-2 and TRBJ1-2; D is uncertain. CDR3 length equals 15 residues. Germline lookup yields CDR1 SGHTA and CDR2 FQGNSA. With 2 bases removed from V and 3 bases from J, the gap between germline ends came to 13 bases. The CDR3 nucleotides are TGTGCCAGCAGCTTATGGCGGGGTTCCGACTATGGCTACACCTTC. Translated, it gives CASSLWRGSDYGYTF. Combining the CDR3 with reference TRBV7-2 and TRBJ1-2 gives the whole variable domain GAGVSQSPSNKVTEKGKDVELRCDPISGHTALYWYRQSLGQGLEFLIYFQGNSAPDKSGLPSDRFSAERTGGSVSTLTIQRTQQEDSAVYLCASSLWRGSDYGYTFGSGTRLTVV.